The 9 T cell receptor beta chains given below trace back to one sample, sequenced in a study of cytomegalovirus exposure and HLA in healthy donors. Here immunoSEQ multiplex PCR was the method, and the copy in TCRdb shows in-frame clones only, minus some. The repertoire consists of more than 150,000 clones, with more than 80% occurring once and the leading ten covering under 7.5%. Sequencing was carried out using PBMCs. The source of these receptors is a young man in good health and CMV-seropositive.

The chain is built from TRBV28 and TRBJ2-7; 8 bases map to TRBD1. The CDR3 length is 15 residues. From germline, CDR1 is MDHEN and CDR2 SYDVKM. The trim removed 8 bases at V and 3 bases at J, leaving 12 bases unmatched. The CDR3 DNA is TGTGCCAGCGGCTCAGACAGGGGTCGGGACTACGAGCAGTACTTC. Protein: CASGSDRGRDYEQYF.

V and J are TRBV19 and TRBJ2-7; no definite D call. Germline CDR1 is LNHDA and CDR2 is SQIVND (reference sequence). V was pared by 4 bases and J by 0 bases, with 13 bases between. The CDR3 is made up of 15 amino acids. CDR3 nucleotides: TGTGCCAGTAGTAAGCCCGCGGCAGCCTCCTACGAGCAGTACTTC. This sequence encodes CASSKPAAASYEQYF.

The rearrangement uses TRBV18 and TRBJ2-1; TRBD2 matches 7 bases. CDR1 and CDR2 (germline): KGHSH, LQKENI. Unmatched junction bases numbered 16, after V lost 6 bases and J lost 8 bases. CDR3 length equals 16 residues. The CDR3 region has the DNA TGTGCCAGCTCGACTCGTGGAGGGGCGGGAGAGTATGAGCAGTTCTTC. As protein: CASSTRGGAGEYEQFF. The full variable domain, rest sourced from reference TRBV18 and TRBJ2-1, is NAGVMQNPRHLVRRRGQEARLRCSPMKGHSHVYWYRQLPEEGLKFMVYLQKENIIDESGMPKERFSAEFPKEGPSILRIQQVVRGDSAAYFCASSTRGGAGEYEQFFGPGTRLTVL.

As DNA, the CDR3 is TGTGCCAGCAGCGTAGGAGGAGCTGTATTCGAAAAACTGTTTTTT. It yields the protein CASSVGGAVFEKLFF. The J gene is TRBJ1-4, the V gene TRBV9; D remains unclear. CDR1 is SGDLS and CDR2 is YYNGEE in the germline V gene. The CDR3 is made up of 15 amino acids. The V end lost 0 bases, the J end lost 8 bases, and 14 bases lay between the germline ends.

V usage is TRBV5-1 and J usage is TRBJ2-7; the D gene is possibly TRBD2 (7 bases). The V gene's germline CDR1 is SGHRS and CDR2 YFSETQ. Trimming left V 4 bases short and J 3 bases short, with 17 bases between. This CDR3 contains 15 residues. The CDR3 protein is CASSTLGGGNYEQYF. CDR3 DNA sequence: TGCGCCAGCAGCACACTGGGAGGGGGGAACTACGAGCAGTACTTC.

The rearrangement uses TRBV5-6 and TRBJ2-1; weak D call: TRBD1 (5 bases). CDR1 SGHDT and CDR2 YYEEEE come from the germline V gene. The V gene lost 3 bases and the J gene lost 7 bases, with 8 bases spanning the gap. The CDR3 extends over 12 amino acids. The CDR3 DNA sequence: TGTGCCAGCAGCTGGCAGGGTAATGAGCAGTTCTTC. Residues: CASSWQGNEQFF. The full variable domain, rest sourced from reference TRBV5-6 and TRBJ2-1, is DAGVTQSPTHLIKTRGQQVTLRCSPKSGHDTVSWYQQALGQGPQFIFQYYEEEERQRGNFPDRFSGHQFPNYSSELNVNALLLGDSALYLCASSWQGNEQFFGPGTRLTVL.

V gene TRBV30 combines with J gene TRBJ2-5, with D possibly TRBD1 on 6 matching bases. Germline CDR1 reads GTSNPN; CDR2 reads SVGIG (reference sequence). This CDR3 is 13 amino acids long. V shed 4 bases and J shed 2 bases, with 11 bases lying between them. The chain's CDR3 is CAWTGQKQETQYF. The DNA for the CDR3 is TGTGCCTGGACAGGACAGAAACAAGAGACCCAGTACTTC.

This CDR3 is CASSPGQAGTDTQYF. The DNA of the CDR3 is TGTGCCAGCAGCCCCGGACAGGCCGGCACAGATACGCAGTATTTT. The rearrangement joins TRBV5-4 to TRBJ2-3; 7 nucleotides match TRBD1. Per germline, CDR1 SGHNT and CDR2 YYREEE (reference sequence). There are 15 residues in the CDR3. Unmatched junction bases numbered 6, after V lost 4 bases and J lost 1 base.

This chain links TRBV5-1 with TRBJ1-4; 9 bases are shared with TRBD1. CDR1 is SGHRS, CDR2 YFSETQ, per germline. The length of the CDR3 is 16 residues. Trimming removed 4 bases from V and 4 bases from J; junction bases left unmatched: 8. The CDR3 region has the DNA TGCGCCAGCAGCCCCCAACCGGGACAGGGTAATGAAAAACTGTTTTTT. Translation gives CASSPQPGQGNEKLFF. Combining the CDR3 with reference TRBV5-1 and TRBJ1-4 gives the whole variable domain KAGVTQTPRYLIKTRGQQVTLSCSPISGHRSVSWYQQTPGQGLQFLFEYFSETQRNKGNFPGRFSGRQFSNSRSEMNVSTLELGDSALYLCASSPQPGQGNEKLFFGSGTQLSVL.